The clone carrying this TCR beta chain was observed once. These data come from a study of blood T cell repertoires in COVID-19. Study background: Acute and convalescent COVID-19 samples came from the United States, Italy and Spain.

Trimming removed 6 bases from V and 5 bases from J; junction bases left unmatched: 2. The germline gives CDR1 MDHEN, CDR2 SYDVKM. The CDR3 extends over 13 amino acids. Authors' analysis steps: The assay estimated nucleated cells by amplifying reference gene primers. Only in-frame clones appear in the TCRdb table, and some are missing; sequencing was by immunoSEQ multiplex PCR. The DNA was the basis for D and trimming; V, J and clone size are from that table. This sample has 200,000 to 250,000 clones, with 85% to 90% found just once. The chain couples TRBV28 to TRBJ2-7; TRBD2 matches 12 bases. The sequence was collected from a woman aged 55-70 years with acute or convalescent COVID-19. Sequenced sample: peripheral blood. The CDR3 loop is CASRTSGRNEQYF. In nucleotides, the CDR3 is TGTGCCAGCAGAACTAGCGGGAGGAACGAGCAGTACTTC.